One sample yielded the 27 T cell receptor beta chains listed below, sequenced in a study of T-cell reconstitution after alpha-beta-depleted transplantation in children. A library of TCRbeta sequences, prepared with unique molecular identifiers, was generated. MiXCR, applied by TCRdb to the PCR reads, yields one record per CDR3 protein. Seen here are 600,000 to 700,000 distinct CDR3 sequences, approximately 17% observed once, and the top ten hold 1.1%. Sequencing was performed on PBMCs from the stem cell graft donor, taken from the stem cell graft. These receptors all stem from a human donor who donated a stem cell graft to a child with acute myeloid leukemia.

This clonotype was seen a handful of times. The CDR3 DNA reads as TGTGCCAGCAGCTTAGGAGATCGGTCGATCGAGACCCAGTACTTC. As protein: CASSLGDRSIETQYF. V and J are TRBV11-2 and TRBJ2-5, with D unclear. The length of the CDR3 is 15 residues. Germline lookup yields CDR1 SGHAT and CDR2 FQNNGV. Trimming removed 1 base at V and 5 bases at J, with 14 bases between.

This clonotype was counted ten times or more. The V gene is TRBV7-9, the J gene TRBJ1-1; possible D gene TRBD1, 6 bases. CDR1 and CDR2 (germline): SEHNR, FQNEAQ (reference sequence). This CDR3 region has 13 residues. The V and J ends lost 4 bases and 8 bases respectively, with 14 bases between them. CDR3 protein: CASSYRDITEAFF. Written as DNA, the CDR3 is TGTGCCAGCAGCTATCGGGACATCACGGAAGCTTTCTTT.

This clonotype was recorded at least ten times. The chain carries TRBV10-3 and TRBJ2-5; D is perhaps TRBD1 or TRBD2 (5 bases each). V lost 3 bases and J 3 bases, leaving 14 bases between the germline ends. The length of the CDR3 is 15 residues. The germline gives CDR1 ENHRY, CDR2 SYGVKD. The CDR3 DNA follows: TGTGCCATCAGTGATCCGAGGGGCCGGGAAGAGACCCAGTACTTC. Translated, it gives CAISDPRGREETQYF.

This clonotype was observed at least ten times. The chain uses TRBV7-2 and TRBJ2-3; D is unclear. V was cut by 1 base and J by 3 bases, with 11 bases left in between. CDR1 SGHTA and CDR2 FQGNSA come from the germline V gene. The CDR3 runs 15 residues. The CDR3 sequence is CASSLGAGFTDTQYF. The CDR3 nucleotides read TGTGCCAGCAGCTTAGGGGCTGGGTTTACAGATACGCAGTATTTT.

V usage is TRBV24-1 and J usage is TRBJ2-1; weak D call: TRBD1 (5 bases). V lost 3 bases and J 0 bases, leaving 8 bases between the germline ends. There are 15 residues in the CDR3. The germline CDR1 and CDR2 sequences are KGHDR and SFDVKD. The CDR3 DNA follows: TGTGCCACCAGTGATCGACAGAGCTCCTACAATGAGCAGTTCTTC. Translating it yields CATSDRQSSYNEQFF.

This clonotype has a count of ten or more. The rearrangement uses TRBV7-2 and TRBJ2-7; D is possibly TRBD2 (5 bases). This CDR3 spans 12 amino acids. Germline V gives CDR1 SGHTA, CDR2 FQGNSA. Trimming removed 5 bases from V and 4 bases from J, with 9 bases in between. As DNA, the CDR3 is TGTGCCAGCAGCACCAGAGGGTACGAGCAGTACTTC. It codes for CASSTRGYEQYF.

The V and J genes are TRBV2 and TRBJ2-5; D is ambiguous. The germline gives CDR1 SNHLY, CDR2 FYNNEI. The CDR3 has 13 amino acids. The germline V and J ends were trimmed by 7 bases and 3 bases, with 12 bases remaining between them. CDR3 protein: CASKQLSKETQYF. The CDR3, as DNA: TGTGCCAGCAAACAGCTTTCCAAAGAGACCCAGTACTTC. Filled out from reference TRBV2 and TRBJ2-5, the complete variable domain reads EPEVTQTPSHQVTQMGQEVILRCVPISNHLYFYWYRQILGQKVEFLVSFYNNEISEKSEIFDDQFSVERPDGSNFTLKIRSTKLEDSAMYFCASKQLSKETQYFGPGTRLLVL.

This clonotype was counted between two and nine times. V is TRBV5-5 and J is TRBJ2-1; D not certain. V was shortened by 5 bases and J by 8 bases, with 17 bases between the two germline ends. This CDR3 region has 14 residues. Per the germline V gene, CDR1 is SGHKS and CDR2 is YYEKEE (reference sequence). In DNA, the CDR3 is TGTGCCAGCAGTCCTTGGGGTGGGGTGGATGAGCAGTTCTTC. Translating it yields CASSPWGGVDEQFF.

The genes are TRBV7-8 and TRBJ1-5; tentative D call: TRBD1 (6 bases). CDR3 length: 15 residues. The germline V gene has CDR1 SGHVS and CDR2 FQNEAQ. Trimming left V 2 bases short and J 0 bases short, with 8 bases between. CDR3 bases: TGTGCCAGCAGCTTAACCAGGGGTAGCAATCAGCCCCAGCATTTT. This gives the protein CASSLTRGSNQPQHF.

This clonotype appeared many times. The chain has TRBV20-1 and TRBJ2-5; D is uncertain. The V end lost 1 base, the J end lost 2 bases, and 11 bases lay between the germline ends. Looked up from germline, CDR1 is DFQATT and CDR2 is SNEGSKA (reference sequence). CDR3 size: 14 residues. The CDR3 DNA reads as TGCAGTGCTAGAGGGTCTAGTCATCAAGAGACCCAGTACTTC. Its translation: CSARGSSHQETQYF.

The chain employs TRBV5-1 and TRBJ1-1, with 7 positions matching TRBD1. This CDR3 has 14 residues. Per germline, CDR1 SGHRS and CDR2 YFSETQ. V was clipped by 2 bases and J by 6 bases; unmatched bases: 7. In DNA form, the CDR3 reads TGCGCCAGCAGCTTTCCAGGGGGAAACGCTGAAGCTTTCTTT. Protein sequence: CASSFPGGNAEAFF.

The CDR3 DNA reads TGTGCCACCAGTGATGCGCAGGAGGTTTATGGCTACACCTTC. It is translated as CATSDAQEVYGYTF. The chain couples TRBV24-1 to TRBJ1-2; no reliable D call. The germline V and J ends were trimmed by 3 bases and 5 bases, with 12 bases remaining between them. The CDR3 is made up of 14 amino acids. Germline V gene sequence: CDR1 KGHDR, CDR2 SFDVKD.

A few counts support this clonotype. The chain has TRBV20-1 and TRBJ2-5; 9 bases align to TRBD2. Germline V gene lookup returns CDR1 DFQATT and CDR2 SNEGSKA (reference sequence). V was clipped by 0 bases and J by 4 bases; unmatched bases: 6. The CDR3 is made up of 15 amino acids. CDR3 loop: CSAREARGGGETQYF. The CDR3 DNA reads as TGCAGTGCTAGAGAGGCGCGCGGGGGGGGAGAGACCCAGTACTTC.

The table lists this clonotype with a few counts. The rearrangement joins TRBV7-2 to TRBJ2-5, with 9 bases aligning to TRBD1. This CDR3 has 16 amino acids. Germline V gene lookup returns CDR1 SGHTA and CDR2 FQGNSA. The trim removed 4 bases at V and 2 bases at J, leaving 8 bases unmatched. The CDR3 region is CASSYGQGLGQETQYF. CDR3 nucleotides: TGTGCCAGCAGCTACGGACAGGGGTTGGGGCAAGAGACCCAGTACTTC. The variable domain in full, completed from reference TRBV7-2 and TRBJ2-5, reads GAGVSQSPSNKVTEKGKDVELRCDPISGHTALYWYRQSLGQGLEFLIYFQGNSAPDKSGLPSDRFSAERTGGSVSTLTIQRTQQEDSAVYLCASSYGQGLGQETQYFGPGTRLLVL.

At least ten counts were recorded for this clonotype. The CDR3 loop reads CASSFRGLALGEDTQYF. CDR3 in DNA: TGTGCCAGCAGTTTTAGGGGACTAGCGCTCGGGGAAGATACGCAGTATTTT. This chain uses TRBV12-3 or TRBV12-4 with TRBJ2-3, with TRBD2 matching over 10 bases. V was clipped by 3 bases and J by 5 bases; unmatched bases: 11. The CDR3 consists of 17 residues.

The table lists this clonotype with many counts. This chain links TRBV20-1 with TRBJ2-3; a possible D gene is TRBD2 (6 bases). The germline gives CDR1 DFQATT, CDR2 SNEGSKA (reference sequence). The CDR3 covers 15 residues. Trimming removed 1 base from V and 2 bases from J, with 13 bases in between. The CDR3 region is CSARVFGGPTDTQYF. CDR3 coding DNA: TGCAGTGCTAGAGTCTTCGGGGGACCCACAGATACGCAGTATTTT.

This clonotype occurred a few times. This sequence joins TRBV27 and TRBJ2-2; TRBD2 matches 11 bases. This CDR3 is built from 20 residues. CDR1 is MNHEY, CDR2 SMNVEV, per germline (reference sequence). Germline trimming cut 4 bases from V and 5 bases from J; bases unmatched to any gene: 18. The CDR3 sequence is CASSSRSSGGPPRETGELFF. CDR3 bases: TGTGCCAGCAGTTCCAGGTCTAGCGGGGGGCCGCCTCGGGAAACCGGGGAGCTGTTTTTT.

This clonotype was counted many times. The chain has TRBV12-3 or TRBV12-4 and TRBJ2-1; 10 bases align to TRBD1. This CDR3 has 17 amino acids. The V and J ends lost 0 bases and 6 bases, in that order; junction bases with no gene match: 8. The CDR3 spells CASSLALRTGGVNEQFF. CDR3 sequence (DNA): TGTGCCAGCAGTTTAGCGCTGAGGACAGGGGGGGTCAATGAGCAGTTCTTC.

With regard to this clonotype: This may stem from a read error, because a much larger clone lies one nucleotide away. This chain connects TRBV7-9 to TRBJ1-5; no clear D gene. This CDR3 has 12 amino acids. Germline V gene data show CDR1 as SEHNR and CDR2 as FQNEAQ (reference sequence). The CDR3 reads CASSLGFQPRHF. The CDR3 DNA sequence: TGTGCCAGCAGCTTAGGTTTTCAGCCCCGGCATTTT. Combining the CDR3 with reference TRBV7-9 and TRBJ1-5 gives the whole variable domain DTGVSQNPRHKITKRGQNVTFRCDPISEHNRLYWYRQTLGQGPEFLTYFQNEAQLEKSRLLSDRFSAERPKGSFSTLEIQRTEQGDSAMYLCASSLGFQPRHFGDGTRLSIL.

The V and J genes are TRBV6-2 or TRBV6-3 and TRBJ2-2; D is perhaps TRBD1 (6 bases). CDR3 length: 16 amino acids. From germline, CDR1 is MNHEY and CDR2 SVGEGT. V was cut by 7 bases and J by 4 bases, with 19 bases left in between. As DNA, the CDR3 is TGTGCCAGCACATATGACAGGCCTTCGGGCACCGGGGAGCTGTTTTTT. Translating it yields CASTYDRPSGTGELFF.

This clonotype showed up just a few times. This chain links TRBV12-3 or TRBV12-4 with TRBJ1-4, with a weak D call TRBD1 (5 bases). Trimming took 0 bases from V and 11 from J, leaving 10 bases between them. The CDR3 is 13 residues long. CDR3: CASSLAAGGKLFF. CDR3 DNA: TGTGCCAGCAGTTTAGCGGCGGGGGGGAAACTGTTTTTT.

In this sample, this clonotype turned up many times. The chain carries TRBV7-3 and TRBJ1-1, with 7 bases lining up with TRBD1. Per germline, CDR1 SGHTA and CDR2 FQGTGA. This CDR3 is 15 amino acids long. J was trimmed by 0 bases and V by 6 bases; bases with no gene match: 7. The CDR3 spells CASRTGPLMNTEAFF. CDR3 DNA: TGTGCCAGCAGGACAGGGCCATTGATGAACACTGAAGCTTTCTTT.

This clonotype was observed a few times. V is TRBV12-3 or TRBV12-4 and J is TRBJ1-3, with D possibly TRBD1 on 5 matching bases. The CDR3 extends over 14 amino acids. Trimming stripped 7 bases from V and 4 bases from J, with 14 bases between. The CDR3 region has the DNA TGTGCCAGCACCCCGACAGAGGCAGGAAACACCATATATTTT. Amino acids: CASTPTEAGNTIYF.

There are many counts of this clonotype. V gene TRBV30 combines with J gene TRBJ2-1; 8 bases map to TRBD1. Germline CDR1 and CDR2: GTSNPN and SVGIG (reference sequence). Trimming removed 0 bases from V and 2 bases from J; junction bases left unmatched: 6. The CDR3 runs 16 residues. CDR3 in amino acids: CAWSVRRGLTYNEQFF. The CDR3 DNA reads as TGTGCCTGGAGTGTCCGCAGGGGGCTCACCTACAATGAGCAGTTCTTC.

This clonotype was picked up many times. The gene calls are TRBV20-1 and TRBJ2-2; D gene unclear. Trimming shortened V by 8 bases and J by 3 bases, and 10 bases separated the two germline ends. Germline values: CDR1 DFQATT, CDR2 SNEGSKA (reference sequence). The CDR3 is made up of 12 amino acids. In DNA form, the CDR3 reads TGCAGTACTCCTGAAGACACCGGGGAGCTGTTTTTT. Its translation: CSTPEDTGELFF.

This clonotype was detected many times. The chain combines TRBV29-1 with TRBJ1-5; TRBD1 aligns across 9 bases. CDR1 is SQVTM and CDR2 is ANQGSEA in the germline V gene. The CDR3 contains 14 residues. The J segment lost 7 bases and the V segment lost 4 bases, leaving 8 bases of the junction unmatched. CDR3 nucleotides: TGCAGCGTTGCGATACAGGGGGCAGGACAGCCCCAGCATTTT. It codes for CSVAIQGAGQPQHF.

This clonotype was observed many times. The V and J genes are TRBV29-1 and TRBJ2-1; 11 bases align to TRBD1. CDR1 is SQVTM and CDR2 is ANQGSEA in the germline V gene. This CDR3 has 13 amino acids. V shed 8 bases, J shed 4 bases, and the junction held 4 bases outside the gene matches. The CDR3 DNA sequence: TGCAGCTTTGGGACAGGGGGTTACAATGAGCAGTTCTTC. Translated: CSFGTGGYNEQFF.